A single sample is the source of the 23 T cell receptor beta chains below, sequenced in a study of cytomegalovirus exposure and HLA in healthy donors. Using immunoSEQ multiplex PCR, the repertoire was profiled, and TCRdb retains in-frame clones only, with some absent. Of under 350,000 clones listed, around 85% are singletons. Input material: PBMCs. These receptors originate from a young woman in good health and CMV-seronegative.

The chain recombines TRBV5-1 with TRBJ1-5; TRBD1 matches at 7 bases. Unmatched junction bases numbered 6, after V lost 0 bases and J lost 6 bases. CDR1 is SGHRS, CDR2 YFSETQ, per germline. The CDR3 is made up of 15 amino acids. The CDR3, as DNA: TGCGCCAGCAGCTTGGGCCAGGGGGACGCTCAGCCCCAGCATTTT. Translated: CASSLGQGDAQPQHF.

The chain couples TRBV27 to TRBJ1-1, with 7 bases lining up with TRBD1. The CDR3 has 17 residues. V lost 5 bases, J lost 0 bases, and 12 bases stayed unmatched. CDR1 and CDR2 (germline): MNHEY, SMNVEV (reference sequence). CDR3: CASSNRGTTGMNTEAFF. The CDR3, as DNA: TGTGCCAGCAGTAACAGGGGCACGACAGGGATGAACACTGAAGCTTTCTTT.

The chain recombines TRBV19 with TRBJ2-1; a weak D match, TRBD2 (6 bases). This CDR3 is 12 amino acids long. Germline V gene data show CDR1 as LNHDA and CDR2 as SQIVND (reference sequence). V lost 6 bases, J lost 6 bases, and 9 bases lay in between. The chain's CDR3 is CASRTRTNEQFF. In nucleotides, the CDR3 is TGTGCCAGTAGGACTAGAACCAATGAGCAGTTCTTC.

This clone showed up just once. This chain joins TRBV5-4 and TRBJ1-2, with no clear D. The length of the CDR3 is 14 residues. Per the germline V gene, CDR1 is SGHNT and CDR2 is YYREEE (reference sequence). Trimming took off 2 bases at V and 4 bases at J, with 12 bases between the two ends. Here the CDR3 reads CASSFYNRGYGYTF. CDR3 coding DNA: TGTGCCAGCAGCTTTTACAATCGGGGCTATGGCTACACCTTC.

The chain's CDR3 is CASSPRENDEQYF. CDR3 nucleotides: TGTGCCAGCAGTCCCCGGGAGAACGACGAGCAGTACTTC. This chain joins TRBV6-5 and TRBJ2-7; a weak D match, TRBD2 (6 bases). This CDR3 is built from 13 residues. Trimming cost V 5 bases and J 5 bases, with 13 bases left between them. In germline, CDR1 is MNHEY, CDR2 SVGAGI.

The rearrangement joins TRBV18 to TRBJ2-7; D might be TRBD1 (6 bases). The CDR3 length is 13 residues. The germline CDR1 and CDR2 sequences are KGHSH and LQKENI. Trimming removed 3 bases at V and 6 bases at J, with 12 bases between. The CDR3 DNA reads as TGTGCCAGCTCACCGACAGGAGGCCCCGAGCAGTACTTC. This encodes CASSPTGGPEQYF. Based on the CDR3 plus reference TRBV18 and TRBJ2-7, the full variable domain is NAGVMQNPRHLVRRRGQEARLRCSPMKGHSHVYWYRQLPEEGLKFMVYLQKENIIDESGMPKERFSAEFPKEGPSILRIQQVVRGDSAAYFCASSPTGGPEQYFGPGTRLTVT.

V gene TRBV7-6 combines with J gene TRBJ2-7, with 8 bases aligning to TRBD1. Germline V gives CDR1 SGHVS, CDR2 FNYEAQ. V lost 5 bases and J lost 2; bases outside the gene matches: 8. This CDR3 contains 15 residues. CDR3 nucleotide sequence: TGTGCCAGCAGCCTTCAGGACAGGGCAACCTACGAGCAGTACTTC. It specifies CASSLQDRATYEQYF.

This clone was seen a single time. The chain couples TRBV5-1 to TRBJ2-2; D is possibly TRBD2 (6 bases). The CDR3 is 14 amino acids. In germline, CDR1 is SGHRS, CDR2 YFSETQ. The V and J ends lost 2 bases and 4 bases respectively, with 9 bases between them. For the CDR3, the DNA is TGCGCCAGCAGCTTCGGGGGTGCCACCGGGGAGCTGTTTTTT. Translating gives CASSFGGATGELFF.

CDR3 loop: CASSRGQDSAEAFF. DNA for the CDR3: TGTGCCAGCTCTCGAGGACAGGACTCGGCTGAAGCTTTCTTT. This rearrangement joins TRBV18 to TRBJ1-1, with 7 nucleotides matching TRBD1. V lost 6 bases, J lost 6 bases, and 10 bases stayed unmatched. Per the germline V gene, CDR1 is KGHSH and CDR2 is LQKENI. CDR3 length equals 14 residues.

In nucleotides, the CDR3 is TGTGCCAGCAGCTTAGCGGAGCGAGGACAGGGCGTATACGAGCAGTACTTC. Protein: CASSLAERGQGVYEQYF. The rearrangement links TRBV7-6 to TRBJ2-7; 8 bases are shared with TRBD1. V was clipped by 0 bases and J by 4 bases; unmatched bases: 11. Germline-derived CDR1 and CDR2 are SGHVS and FNYEAQ. This CDR3 contains 17 residues.

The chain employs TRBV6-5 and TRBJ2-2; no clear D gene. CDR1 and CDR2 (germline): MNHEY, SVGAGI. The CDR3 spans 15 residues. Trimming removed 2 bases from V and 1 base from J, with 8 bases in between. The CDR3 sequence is CASSYARLNTGELFF. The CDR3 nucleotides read TGTGCCAGCAGTTACGCCAGGCTGAACACCGGGGAGCTGTTTTTT.

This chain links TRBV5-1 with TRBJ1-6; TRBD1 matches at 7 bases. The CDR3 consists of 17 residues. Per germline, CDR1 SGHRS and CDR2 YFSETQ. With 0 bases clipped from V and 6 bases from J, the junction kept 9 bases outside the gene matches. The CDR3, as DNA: TGCGCCAGCAGCTTGGGTCCAGGAGGGGGCTTTAATTCACCCCTCCACTTT. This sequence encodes CASSLGPGGGFNSPLHF. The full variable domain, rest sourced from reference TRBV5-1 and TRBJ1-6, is KAGVTQTPRYLIKTRGQQVTLSCSPISGHRSVSWYQQTPGQGLQFLFEYFSETQRNKGNFPGRFSGRQFSNSRSEMNVSTLELGDSALYLCASSLGPGGGFNSPLHFGNGTRLTVT.

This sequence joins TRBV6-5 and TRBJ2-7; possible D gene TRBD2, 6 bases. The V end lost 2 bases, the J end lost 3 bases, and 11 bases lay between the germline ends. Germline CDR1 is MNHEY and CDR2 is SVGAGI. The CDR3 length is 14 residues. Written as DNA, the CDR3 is TGTGCCAGCAGTTACAGGCTAGCGAACTACGAGCAGTACTTC. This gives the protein CASSYRLANYEQYF.

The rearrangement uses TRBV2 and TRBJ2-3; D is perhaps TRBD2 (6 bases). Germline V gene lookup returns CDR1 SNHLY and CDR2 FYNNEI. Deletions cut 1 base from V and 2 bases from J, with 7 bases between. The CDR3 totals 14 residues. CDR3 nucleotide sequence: TGTGCCAGCAGTGAAGGACTAGACACAGATACGCAGTATTTT. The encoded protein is CASSEGLDTDTQYF. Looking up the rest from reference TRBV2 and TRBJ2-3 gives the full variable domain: EPEVTQTPSHQVTQMGQEVILRCVPISNHLYFYWYRQILGQKVEFLVSFYNNEISEKSEIFDDQFSVERPDGSNFTLKIRSTKLEDSAMYFCASSEGLDTDTQYFGPGTRLTVL.

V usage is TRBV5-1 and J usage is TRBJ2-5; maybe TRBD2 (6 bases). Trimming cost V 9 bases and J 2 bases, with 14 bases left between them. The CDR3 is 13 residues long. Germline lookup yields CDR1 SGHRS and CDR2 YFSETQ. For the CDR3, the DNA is TGCGCCACTGGAGGGGCAGAACAAGAGACCCAGTACTTC. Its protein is CATGGAEQETQYF.

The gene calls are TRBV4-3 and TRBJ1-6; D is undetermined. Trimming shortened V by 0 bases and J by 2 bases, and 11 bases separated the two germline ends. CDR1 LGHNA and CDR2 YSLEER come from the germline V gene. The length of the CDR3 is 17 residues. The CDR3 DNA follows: TGCGCCAGCAGCCAAGAAGTCGCACAGACCTATAATTCACCCCTCCACTTT. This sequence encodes CASSQEVAQTYNSPLHF.

DNA of the CDR3: TGTGCCAGCAGCTTGCGACAGGGGGCGATCCCAGATACGCAGTATTTT. It yields the protein CASSLRQGAIPDTQYF. The chain combines TRBV11-3 with TRBJ2-3; 10 nucleotides match TRBD1. J was trimmed by 4 bases and V by 3 bases; bases with no gene match: 7. The CDR3 consists of 16 residues. CDR1 SGHNT and CDR2 YENEEA come from the germline V gene.

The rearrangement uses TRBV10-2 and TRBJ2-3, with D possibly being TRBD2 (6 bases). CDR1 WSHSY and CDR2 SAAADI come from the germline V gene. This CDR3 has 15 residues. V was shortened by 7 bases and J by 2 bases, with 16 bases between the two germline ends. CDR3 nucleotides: TGCGCCAGCAAATATAGCGGCCCCTACACAGATACGCAGTATTTT. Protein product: CASKYSGPYTDTQYF.

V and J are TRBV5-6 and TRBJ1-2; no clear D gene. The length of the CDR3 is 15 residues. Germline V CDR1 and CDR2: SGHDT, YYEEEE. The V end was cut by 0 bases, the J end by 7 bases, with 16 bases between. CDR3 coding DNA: TGTGCCAGCAGCTTGGCACCCTTCAGATCCCTTGGCTACACCTTC. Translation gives CASSLAPFRSLGYTF.

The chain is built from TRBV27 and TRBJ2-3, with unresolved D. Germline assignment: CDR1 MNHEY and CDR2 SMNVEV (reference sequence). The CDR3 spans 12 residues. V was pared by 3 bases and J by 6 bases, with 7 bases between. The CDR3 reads CASSFHSDTQYF. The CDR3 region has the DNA TGTGCCAGCAGTTTCCATTCCGATACGCAGTATTTT.

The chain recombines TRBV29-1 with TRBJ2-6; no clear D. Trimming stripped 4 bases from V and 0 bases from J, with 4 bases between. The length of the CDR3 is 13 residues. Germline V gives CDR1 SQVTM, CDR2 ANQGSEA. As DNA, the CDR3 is TGCAGCGTTGTGGCCTCTGGGGCCAACGTCCTGACTTTC. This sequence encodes CSVVASGANVLTF.

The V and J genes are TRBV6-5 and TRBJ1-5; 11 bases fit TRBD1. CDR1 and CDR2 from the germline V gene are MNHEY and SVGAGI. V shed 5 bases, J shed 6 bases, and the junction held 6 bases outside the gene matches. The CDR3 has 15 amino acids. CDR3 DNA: TGTGCCAGCAGTCCCCGGACAGGGGGCGTTCAGCCCCAGCATTTT. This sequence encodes CASSPRTGGVQPQHF.

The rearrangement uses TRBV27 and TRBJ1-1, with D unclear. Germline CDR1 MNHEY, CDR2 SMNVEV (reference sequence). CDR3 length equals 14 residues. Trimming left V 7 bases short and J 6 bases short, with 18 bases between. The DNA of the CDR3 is TGTGCCAGCACCCGCCGAGACGGAGACCCTGAAGCTTTCTTT. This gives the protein CASTRRDGDPEAFF.